The table lists the clone carrying this T cell receptor (beta chain) with a few counts. This sample is part of a study of early T cells in non-severe SARS-CoV-2 infection. Across the study: Sequencing targeted bulk RNA from unsorted whole blood, leaving chains unpaired.

The protocol attached unique molecular identifiers to individual cDNA molecules. A single record per CDR3 protein comes from TCRdb applying MiXCR to the 5' RACE reads. The profile shows more than 60,000 distinct CDR3 sequences, about 12% of them singletons. Per germline, CDR1 SGHTA and CDR2 FQGNSA. V was pared by 5 bases and J by 7 bases, with 15 bases between. There are 15 residues in the CDR3. The clonotype was recovered from an adult who was a healthcare worker with PCR-confirmed SARS-CoV-2 infection or an uninfected control (not recorded which). The donor label of this sample is uncertain. Sequencing was performed on whole blood, taken at baseline. The rearrangement uses TRBV7-2 and TRBJ1-6, with a possible D match to TRBD1 (6 bases). The CDR3 region is CASSPTGRFNSPLHF. The CDR3 coding sequence is TGTGCCAGCAGCCCGACAGGACGATTCAATTCACCCCTCCACTTT.